This T cell receptor beta chain derives from a study of cytomegalovirus exposure and HLA in healthy donors. Study in general: Tens of millions of unique TCRs from HLA-typed donors were held in an early release of data.

PCR amplification relied on 60 Vbeta primers (plus 13 Jbeta primers). TCRdb's table, derived via immunoSEQ multiplex PCR, lists solely in-frame clones and lacks some. The repertoire table contains about 160,000 clones. With regard to this clone: Its specificity is not known.

Study-wide results and limits: There were several of the most significant clusters that appeared linked to common viral pathogens in a later analysis. The classifier was said to identify cytomegalovirus status with high specificity and sensitivity.

This CDR3 region has 15 residues. Looked up from germline, CDR1 is MNHNY and CDR2 is SVGAGI (reference sequence). The trim removed 5 bases at V and 6 bases at J, leaving 7 bases unmatched. This sequence joins TRBV6-6 and TRBJ1-1; TRBD1 matches at 12 bases. The sample consisted of PBMCs. The sequence was obtained from a woman aged 60-75 years in good health and CMV-seronegative. CDR3 sequence reads: CASSTRDRGLAEAFF. In DNA form, the CDR3 reads TGTGCCAGCAGTACCCGGGACAGGGGGCTCGCTGAAGCTTTCTTT.